A selection of T cell receptor beta chains follows, all from one sample in a study of cytomegalovirus exposure and HLA in healthy donors. Profiled with immunoSEQ multiplex PCR; TCRdb holds only in-frame clones, not every one. This repertoire includes about 160,000 clones. The sample was PBMCs. The receptor source for this set is a young man in good health and CMV-seronegative. CDR3s leave out the opening cysteine and the closing phenylalanine or tryptophan.

TRBV4-3,ASSHMDRVDGYT
TRBV15,ATSRVGPEQPSTGELF
TRBV7-9,ASSLGQNSYEQY
TRBV19,ASREQGYSNQPQH
TRBV18,ASSPSLEGGGGEQY
TRBV6-1,ASSEFGTGYYEQY
TRBV7-9,ASSLTLAGANVLT
TRBV29-1,SVEATRTGATYEQY
TRBV19,ASSVQGLPVYEQY
TRBV11-2,ASSLNLAAETQY
TRBV5-4,ASSRGLAGVTDTQY
TRBV6-1,ASSEFRQSSYEQY
TRBV6-5,ASSIDRLDQPQH
TRBV28,ASSFGVGQGYGYT
TRBV7-3,ASSLQGTSGNTIY
TRBV7-9,ASSPGTSGDNEQF
TRBV7-2,ASRRTGLAKNIQY
TRBV11-2,ASSPHGVSGRPPGELF
TRBV5-1,ASSLGTGNYGYT
TRBV11-2,ASSFRSSEAGNTIY
TRBV19,ASSGFGTDSNQPQH
TRBV5-8,ASSLAKGSLRSTEAF
TRBV27,ASSLQGPRGANVLT
TRBV9,ASSVSSGYNEQF
TRBV4-2,ASSQEEGSYNSPLH
TRBV27,ASSLDRARVDNYGYT
TRBV4-3,ASSQRRGNTGELF
TRBV19,ASSDRANTEAF
TRBV10-2,ASSPGVTNEKLF
TRBV4-1,ASSHRPGTSDSGANVLT
TRBV28,ASSTLAGEAADTQY